These 19 T cell receptor beta chains came from one sample sequenced in a study of STAT3 mutations in large granular lymphocyte leukemia. Profiling relied on immunoSEQ multiplex PCR, and the TCRdb table lists in-frame clones only, not all of them. The profile shows more than 1,500 clones, 55% to 75% of them singletons. These TCRs are of unknown antigen specificity. Study-level results: At least one immunodominant TCR beta clonotype appeared in every T-cell large granular lymphocyte leukemia patient.

Sequenced: peripheral blood mononuclear cells. All receptors derive from a woman aged 70 to 79 with T-cell large granular lymphocyte leukemia. Some clones in this sample may be carry-over from other donors' samples.

V and J are TRBV7-9 and TRBJ2-7, with 7 bases identical to TRBD2. Trimming cost V 0 bases and J 3 bases; bases outside gene matches: 2. CDR3 length equals 14 residues. CDR1 is SEHNR, CDR2 FQNEAQ, per germline (reference sequence). The CDR3 DNA is TGTGCCAGCAGCTTAGCGGGCGGGAGCTACGAGCAGTACTTC. This sequence encodes CASSLAGGSYEQYF.

By share, this clone counts as medium-sized (0.01 to 0.1%). The chain joins TRBV6-5 to TRBJ1-1; 10 positions match TRBD1. Per the germline V gene, CDR1 is MNHEY and CDR2 is SVGAGI. V shed 3 bases, J shed 4 bases, and the junction held 5 bases outside the gene matches. The CDR3 is 15 amino acids. The CDR3 loop reads CASSYRGQGTTEAFF. The DNA for the CDR3 is TGTGCCAGCAGTTATAGGGGACAGGGGACCACTGAAGCTTTCTTT.

This clone was picked up a small number of times. The chain uses TRBV5-6 and TRBJ1-5; the D gene is possibly TRBD1 (6 bases). Germline assignment: CDR1 SGHDT and CDR2 YYEEEE. V was cut by 5 bases and J by 4 bases, with 13 bases left in between. This CDR3 is 14 amino acids long. The CDR3 is CASSLIQGNQPQHF. The CDR3, as DNA: TGTGCCAGCAGTTTGATTCAGGGGAATCAGCCCCAGCATTTT.

V usage is TRBV5-6 and J usage is TRBJ2-6, with 7 bases aligning to TRBD1. Per germline, CDR1 SGHDT and CDR2 YYEEEE. The CDR3 sequence is 15 residues long. Trimming at V came to 6 bases and at J to 3 bases, leaving 6 bases not matched to a gene. The CDR3: CASTPRGLGANVLTF. As DNA, the CDR3 is TGTGCCAGCACTCCGAGGGGGCTTGGGGCCAACGTCCTGACTTTC.

The table lists this clone with a few counts. J is TRBJ2-7 and V is TRBV29-1; TRBD1 might be the D (5 bases). Germline loops: CDR1 SQVTM, CDR2 ANQGSEA. The germline V and J ends were trimmed by 7 bases and 1 base, with 14 bases remaining between them. The CDR3 sequence is 13 residues long. The CDR3, as DNA: TGCAGCGGAGTCGGACACGGATCCTACGAGCAGTACTTC. It yields the protein CSGVGHGSYEQYF.

The CDR3 here is CAWTPSSGNTIYF. The CDR3 bases are TGTGCCTGGACCCCGTCCTCTGGAAACACCATATATTTT. The V gene is TRBV30, the J gene TRBJ1-3; no clear D. The CDR3 is made up of 13 amino acids. CDR1 is GTSNPN, CDR2 SVGIG, per germline (reference sequence). V was cut by 4 bases and J by 0 bases, with 7 bases left in between.

This clone is termed large (0.1 to 1%). The gene calls are TRBV19 and TRBJ1-4; D unclear. V gave up 7 bases and J gave up 8 bases, with 14 bases separating them. CDR3 length: 13 amino acids. Germline V gene sequence: CDR1 LNHDA, CDR2 SQIVND (reference sequence). The CDR3 here is CASNTFVSEKLFF. CDR3 nucleotides: TGTGCCAGTAATACCTTCGTGAGCGAAAAACTGTTTTTT.

The V gene is TRBV5-4, the J gene TRBJ2-7, with TRBD1 identical over 8 bases. The germline V gene encodes CDR1 SGHNT and CDR2 YYREEE (reference sequence). V lost 4 bases and J lost 0; bases outside the gene matches: 3. This CDR3 has 14 residues. This chain's CDR3 is CASSRDRSSYEQYF. The CDR3 DNA follows: TGTGCCAGCAGCCGGGACAGGAGCTCCTACGAGCAGTACTTC. The whole variable domain, filled in from reference TRBV5-4 and TRBJ2-7, reads ETGVTQSPTHLIKTRGQQVTLRCSSQSGHNTVSWYQQALGQGPQFIFQYYREEENGRGNFPPRFSGLQFPNYSSELNVNALELDDSALYLCASSRDRSSYEQYFGPGTRLTVT.

The chain carries TRBV5-1 and TRBJ2-7; 7 bases are shared with TRBD1. CDR1 SGHRS and CDR2 YFSETQ come from the germline V gene. CDR3 length: 15 amino acids. The trim removed 2 bases at V and 2 bases at J, leaving 7 bases unmatched. CDR3 protein: CASSFSTGRTYEQYF. The CDR3 DNA follows: TGCGCCAGCAGCTTCTCGACAGGGCGAACCTACGAGCAGTACTTC.

In DNA form, the CDR3 reads TGTGCCAGTAGTATCTCCCCAGGGTCGTACAATGAGCAGTTCTTC. Encoded protein: CASSISPGSYNEQFF. This chain uses TRBV19 with TRBJ2-1; D possibly corresponds to TRBD1 (5 bases). Germline V gives CDR1 LNHDA, CDR2 SQIVND (reference sequence). V was trimmed by 3 bases and J by 4 bases, leaving 13 bases between them. The CDR3 loop spans 15 amino acids.

This clone was observed a single time. V usage is TRBV5-1 and J usage is TRBJ2-2; 8 positions match TRBD1. J lost 7 bases, V lost 4 bases, and 12 bases had no gene match. This CDR3 comprises 16 residues. CDR1 and CDR2 from the germline V gene are SGHRS and YFSETQ. The CDR3 spells CASSLTTGVVFGELFF. The DNA for the CDR3 is TGCGCCAGCAGCCTAACGACAGGGGTGGTGTTCGGGGAGCTGTTTTTT.

CDR3 residues: CSGAVDGETQYF. For the CDR3, the DNA is TGCAGCGGGGCGGTTGACGGGGAGACCCAGTACTTC. V usage is TRBV29-1 and J usage is TRBJ2-5; D gene ambiguous. Germline values: CDR1 SQVTM, CDR2 ANQGSEA. V was trimmed by 7 bases and J by 5 bases, leaving 14 bases between them. The CDR3 loop spans 12 amino acids.

The chain recombines TRBV7-9 with TRBJ1-1; D remains ambiguous. V lost 5 bases to trimming and J lost 1 base, with 5 bases between them. This CDR3 has 12 residues. The germline V gene has CDR1 SEHNR and CDR2 FQNEAQ (reference sequence). This chain's CDR3 is CASSLENTEAFF. The CDR3 region has the DNA TGTGCCAGCAGCCTAGAGAACACTGAAGCTTTCTTT.

This clone showed up just a few times. At one of its ends the junction is not consistent with the germline gene, which may arise from a read error. The gene calls are TRBV3-1 (or the pseudogene TRBV3-2) and TRBJ2-5; D gene ambiguous. This CDR3 is built from 8 residues. Germline V gene sequence: CDR1 LGHDT, CDR2 YNNKEL (reference sequence). CDR3 nucleotides: TGTGACAGCGAGACCCAGTACTTC. Amino acid sequence: CDSETQYF.

V and J are TRBV30 and TRBJ2-7; D is undetermined. The CDR3 has 14 residues. The V end was cut by 7 bases, the J end by 2 bases, with 18 bases between. Germline loops: CDR1 GTSNPN, CDR2 SVGIG (reference sequence). The CDR3 here is CASMDASGPYEQYF. DNA for the CDR3: TGTGCCTCGATGGACGCCTCTGGGCCCTACGAGCAGTACTTC.

The chain uses TRBV4-1 and TRBJ1-1; D gene ambiguous. The CDR3 has 14 residues. V was cut by 1 base and J by 1 base, with 7 bases left in between. Germline V gene lookup returns CDR1 MGHRA and CDR2 YSYEKL. Here the CDR3 DNA reads TGCGCCAGCAGCCAAGTCAATTCGAACACTGAAGCTTTCTTT. Translated: CASSQVNSNTEAFF.

CDR3 DNA sequence: TGTGCCAGCTCACCACGCCCTGACAGGAACACTGAAGCTTTCTTT. This translates into CASSPRPDRNTEAFF. This chain links TRBV18 with TRBJ1-1; D possibly corresponds to TRBD1 (5 bases). This CDR3 has 15 amino acids. CDR1 is KGHSH and CDR2 is LQKENI in the germline V gene. V was pared by 1 base and J by 1 base, with 10 bases between.

The J gene is TRBJ2-6, the V gene TRBV7-9; D gene unclear. This CDR3 spans 13 amino acids. V was pared by 5 bases and J by 1 base, with 3 bases between. Germline V CDR1 and CDR2: SEHNR, FQNEAQ (reference sequence). The CDR3 DNA reads TGTGCCAGCAGCGAATCTGGGGCCAACGTCCTGACTTTC. This translates into CASSESGANVLTF.

The chain links TRBV5-4 to TRBJ1-1; unclear D gene. From germline, CDR1 is SGHNT and CDR2 YYREEE (reference sequence). Deletions cut 1 base from V and 7 bases from J, with 5 bases between. The CDR3 has 11 amino acids. CDR3 residues: CASSLNGEAFF. The DNA of the CDR3 is TGTGCCAGCAGCTTGAACGGTGAAGCTTTCTTT.